What follows are 15 T cell receptor beta chains derived from one specimen sequenced in a study of cytomegalovirus exposure and HLA in healthy donors. It was with 60 Vbeta and 13 Jbeta primers that the PCR ran. TCRdb keeps only in-frame clones here, not all; method: immunoSEQ multiplex PCR. There are about 120,000 clones in the sample; around 10% occur only once, and 3% to 3.5% lies in the top ten. Sample: PBMCs. The source is a man aged 25-45 years in good health and CMV-seronegative.

This clone was detected a few times. The chain is built from TRBV4-1 and TRBJ1-6, with 7 bases fitting TRBD1. The ends lost 6 bases at V and 4 bases at J; junction bases unmatched: 6. Germline-derived CDR1 and CDR2 are MGHRA and YSYEKL. The CDR3 covers 15 residues. The chain's CDR3 is CASSPPGQYNSPLHF. The CDR3 DNA reads TGCGCCAGCAGTCCTCCGGGACAGTATAATTCACCCCTCCACTTT.

The rearrangement uses TRBV9 and TRBJ1-1; no definite D call. Per the germline V gene, CDR1 is SGDLS and CDR2 is YYNGEE. The length of the CDR3 is 14 residues. V lost 1 base and J 1 base, leaving 8 bases between the germline ends. CDR3 sequence (DNA): TGTGCCAGCAGCGTAAGTTCAGGGAACACTGAAGCTTTCTTT. Protein sequence: CASSVSSGNTEAFF.

The genes are TRBV18 and TRBJ2-5; D might be TRBD1 (5 bases). Deletions cut 5 bases from V and 2 bases from J, with 9 bases between. Germline CDR1 KGHSH, CDR2 LQKENI. The CDR3 length is 13 residues. CDR3 region: CASSFDRQETQYF. In nucleotides, the CDR3 is TGTGCCAGCTCATTCGACAGACAAGAGACCCAGTACTTC.

This rearrangement joins TRBV30 to TRBJ2-7; TRBD2 matches at 7 bases. CDR1 is GTSNPN and CDR2 is SVGIG in the germline V gene (reference sequence). V gave up 3 bases and J gave up 4 bases; unmatched junction bases: 12. The CDR3 is made up of 15 amino acids. The CDR3: CAWRALGGLGYEQYF. The CDR3 DNA reads as TGTGCCTGGAGGGCCCTCGGGGGGTTGGGTTACGAGCAGTACTTC.

The chain joins TRBV9 to TRBJ2-7, with a possible D match to TRBD2 (6 bases). V was cut by 4 bases and J by 3 bases, with 14 bases left in between. CDR3 length: 14 amino acids. Germline V CDR1 and CDR2: SGDLS, YYNGEE. The CDR3 loop is CASSLASEFYEQYF. The CDR3 DNA reads as TGTGCCAGCAGCTTGGCTAGCGAGTTCTACGAGCAGTACTTC.

The chain couples TRBV7-9 to TRBJ2-1, with 9 bases aligning to TRBD1. The CDR3 is made up of 14 amino acids. Per germline, CDR1 SEHNR and CDR2 FQNEAQ (reference sequence). V was pared by 7 bases and J by 9 bases, with 10 bases of the junction left unmatched. The CDR3 region is CASIRTGGLGEQFF. The DNA for the CDR3 is TGTGCCAGCATTAGAACAGGGGGCTTGGGTGAGCAGTTCTTC.

The CDR3 region is CASSQGGVPNTEAFF. The DNA for the CDR3 is TGCGCCAGCAGCCAAGGGGGGGTCCCGAACACTGAAGCTTTCTTT. The chain is built from TRBV4-3 and TRBJ1-1; TRBD1 might be the D (5 bases). Germline loops: CDR1 LGHNA, CDR2 YSLEER. The CDR3 is made up of 15 amino acids. V was shortened by 1 base and J by 1 base, with 10 bases between the two germline ends.

The chain recombines TRBV28 with TRBJ1-1; tentatively, D is TRBD1 (5 bases). V was pared by 6 bases and J by 0 bases, with 14 bases between. The CDR3 length is 15 residues. The germline V gene has CDR1 MDHEN and CDR2 SYDVKM. CDR3: CASSQTGALNTEAFF. DNA for the CDR3: TGTGCCAGCAGCCAAACAGGCGCCCTGAACACTGAAGCTTTCTTT.

As DNA, the CDR3 is TGTGCCAGCAGCGGGGACAGTAACTATGGCTACACCTTC. It codes for CASSGDSNYGYTF. The genes are TRBV6-6 and TRBJ1-2; 7 positions match TRBD1. V trimming: 6 bases; J trimming: 1 base; junction bases outside the gene matches: 2. Germline V gene lookup returns CDR1 MNHNY and CDR2 SVGAGI (reference sequence). The CDR3 contains 13 residues.

In its sample, this clone was seen a few times. The chain joins TRBV7-8 to TRBJ2-2; the D is unclear. The CDR3 is 13 amino acids. Trimming removed 1 base from V and 6 bases from J, with 6 bases in between. The germline V gene has CDR1 SGHVS and CDR2 FQNEAQ. CDR3 sequence reads: CASSLVSAGELFF. CDR3 DNA: TGTGCCAGCAGCTTAGTCTCCGCCGGGGAGCTGTTTTTT.

The chain couples TRBV6-1 to TRBJ1-2; TRBD1 agrees at 7 bases. Germline lookup yields CDR1 MNHNS and CDR2 SASEGT. The V gene end was trimmed by 6 bases and the J gene end by 4 bases; junction bases not matched to a gene: 8. The CDR3 contains 14 residues. CDR3 in amino acids: CASRSTGLAYGYTF. As DNA, the CDR3 is TGTGCCAGCAGGTCGACAGGGCTGGCCTATGGCTACACCTTC.

The V call is TRBV27, the J call TRBJ1-2, with 10 bases lining up with TRBD1. The junction had 5 bases not matched to a gene; V was cut back by 5 bases and J by 5 bases. Per germline, CDR1 MNHEY and CDR2 SMNVEV (reference sequence). The CDR3 contains 14 residues. DNA for the CDR3: TGTGCCAGCAGTCAGGACAGGGGGAGATATGGCTACACCTTC. Translation: CASSQDRGRYGYTF.

Only a few counts were recorded for this clone. The V call is TRBV19, the J call TRBJ1-1; 8 positions agree with TRBD1. Trimming at V came to 5 bases and at J to 3 bases, leaving 14 bases not matched to a gene. Per the germline V gene, CDR1 is LNHDA and CDR2 is SQIVND (reference sequence). CDR3 length equals 17 residues. The CDR3 DNA reads as TGTGCCAGTAGTCTGGGGAGAGTGACAGGGGCCTACACTGAAGCTTTCTTT. This sequence encodes CASSLGRVTGAYTEAFF.

The gene calls are TRBV4-3 and TRBJ2-7; 10 positions agree with TRBD1. The CDR3 has 17 amino acids. Germline values: CDR1 LGHNA, CDR2 YSLEER. Trimming cost V 4 bases and J 2 bases; bases outside gene matches: 11. CDR3 sequence (DNA): TGCGCCAGCAGCCGAAGATTAGGACAGGGGGTAACCTACGAGCAGTACTTC. It codes for CASSRRLGQGVTYEQYF.

This clone was seen a handful of times. The chain joins TRBV5-1 to TRBJ1-2, with 7 bases lining up with TRBD1. V shed 2 bases and J 6 bases; nucleotides not matched to a gene: 7. Per germline, CDR1 SGHRS and CDR2 YFSETQ. This CDR3 spans 14 amino acids. The CDR3 nucleotides are TGCGCCAGCAGCTTCGGACAGGCCCAGGATGGCTACACCTTC. This codes for CASSFGQAQDGYTF.